A selection of T cell receptor beta chains follows, all from one sample in a study of cytomegalovirus exposure and HLA in healthy donors. The data were produced by immunoSEQ multiplex PCR, yet TCRdb's version contains in-frame clones alone and is incomplete. The table records about 50,000 clones, roughly 93% of them present only once. Sequenced sample: PBMCs. Receptors were obtained from a young man in good health and CMV-seronegative. Each CDR3 is given with its conserved first and last residue. The D gene is left open where the match is weak. Clone size, where shown, is once, few, many, or a class for clones that have expanded.

CDR3: CASSDRATGKLFF
DNA: TGTGCCAGCTCAGACAGGGCCACGGGAAAACTGTTTTTT
J: TRBJ1-4
V: TRBV6-4
size: -
length: 13
D: TRBD1

CDR3: CASTPGLAVHSYNEQFF
DNA: TGTGCCAGCACCCCGGGACTAGCGGTCCACTCCTACAATGAGCAGTTCTTC
J: TRBJ2-1
V: TRBV28
size: -
length: 17
D: TRBD2

CDR3: CASSFPQTDTQYF
DNA: TGTGCCAGCAGCTTCCCTCAGACAGATACGCAGTATTTT
J: TRBJ2-3
V: TRBV7-9
size: -
length: 13
D: -

CDR3: CASSQVLGTEDQPQHF
DNA: TGTGCCAGCAGCCAAGTATTAGGGACAGAGGATCAGCCCCAGCATTTT
J: TRBJ1-5
V: TRBV4-2
size: -
length: 16
D: TRBD1

CDR3: CASSHNRESYEQYF
DNA: TGCGCCAGCAGCCACAACAGGGAATCCTACGAGCAGTACTTC
J: TRBJ2-7
V: TRBV4-3
size: -
length: 14
D: -

CDR3: CASSLDMVARYGYTF
DNA: TGTGCCAGCAGCTTAGATATGGTTGCGCGATATGGCTACACCTTC
J: TRBJ1-2
V: TRBV7-9
size: -
length: 15
D: -

CDR3: CASSLRTAQETQYF
DNA: TGCGCCAGCAGCCTACGGACAGCCCAAGAGACCCAGTACTTC
J: TRBJ2-5
V: TRBV5-1
size: -
length: 14
D: -

CDR3: CASSYPGTTDTQYF
DNA: TGTGCCAGCAGCTATCCGGGAACCACAGATACGCAGTATTTT
J: TRBJ2-3
V: TRBV7-8
size: -
length: 14
D: -

CDR3: CASRAIRGRSEKLFF
DNA: TGTGCCAGTAGAGCCATCAGGGGCCGGTCTGAAAAACTGTTTTTT
J: TRBJ1-4
V: TRBV19
size: -
length: 15
D: -

CDR3: CASSLSGQGVYEQYF
DNA: TGTGCCAGCAGTTTATCGGGACAGGGAGTCTACGAGCAGTACTTC
J: TRBJ2-7
V: TRBV28
size: -
length: 15
D: TRBD1

CDR3: CASSLERFGKLFF
DNA: TGTGCCAGCAGCTTAGAGAGGTTTGGAAAACTGTTTTTT
J: TRBJ1-4
V: TRBV11-2
size: once
length: 13
D: -

CDR3: CASSAQSGTGSGELFF
DNA: TGTGCCAGCAGCGCACAATCCGGGACAGGGTCGGGGGAGCTGTTTTTT
J: TRBJ2-2
V: TRBV5-8
size: -
length: 16
D: TRBD1

CDR3: CSVWTSGLAENYEQYF
DNA: TGCAGCGTGTGGACATCCGGACTAGCGGAAAACTACGAGCAGTACTTC
J: TRBJ2-7
V: TRBV29-1
size: -
length: 16
D: TRBD2

CDR3: CASSQEPSGVANTQYF
DNA: TGTGCCAGCAGCCAGGAGCCTAGCGGGGTTGCAAATACGCAGTATTTT
J: TRBJ2-3
V: TRBV5-4
size: -
length: 16
D: TRBD2

CDR3: CATSIGNSGANVLTF
DNA: TGTGCCACCAGCATCGGGAACTCTGGGGCCAACGTCCTGACTTTC
J: TRBJ2-6
V: TRBV15
size: -
length: 15
D: -

CDR3: CASSSQLLAGVSGQYF
DNA: TGTGCCAGCAGTTCCCAACTACTAGCGGGAGTTTCAGGGCAGTACTTC
J: TRBJ2-7
V: TRBV27
size: -
length: 16
D: TRBD2

CDR3: CASSPHGTSGRAGDEQFF
DNA: TGTGCCAGCAGCCCCCACGGGACTAGCGGGAGGGCCGGCGATGAGCAGTTCTTC
J: TRBJ2-1
V: TRBV9
size: -
length: 18
D: TRBD2

CDR3: CASRRRTGPYEQYF
DNA: TGTGCCAGCAGAAGGAGGACAGGACCCTACGAGCAGTACTTC
J: TRBJ2-7
V: TRBV6-6
size: -
length: 14
D: TRBD1

CDR3: CASPLGGGGYNEQFF
DNA: TGTGCCAGCCCTCTGGGCGGGGGCGGGTACAATGAGCAGTTCTTC
J: TRBJ2-1
V: TRBV5-6
size: once
length: 15
D: -

CDR3: CASRANRGGQETQYF
DNA: TGTGCCAGCAGAGCCAACAGGGGTGGCCAAGAGACCCAGTACTTC
J: TRBJ2-5
V: TRBV6-1
size: -
length: 15
D: TRBD1

CDR3: CASSYGTGVYEQYF
DNA: TGTGCCAGCAGCTACGGGACAGGGGTCTACGAGCAGTACTTC
J: TRBJ2-7
V: TRBV6-1
size: -
length: 14
D: TRBD1

CDR3: CASSLVQGATEAFF
DNA: TGTGCCAGCAGCTTAGTACAGGGGGCGACTGAAGCTTTCTTT
J: TRBJ1-1
V: TRBV11-2
size: once
length: 14
D: TRBD1

CDR3: CSVDTNRDQETQYF
DNA: TGCAGCGTTGACACCAACAGGGACCAAGAGACCCAGTACTTC
J: TRBJ2-5
V: TRBV29-1
size: -
length: 14
D: -

CDR3: CAWSVSGANTGELFF
DNA: TGTGCCTGGAGTGTATCAGGGGCCAACACCGGGGAGCTGTTTTTT
J: TRBJ2-2
V: TRBV30
size: -
length: 15
D: -

CDR3: CASRDRGRDEQFF
DNA: TGTGCCAGCAGAGACAGGGGAAGGGATGAGCAGTTCTTC
J: TRBJ2-1
V: TRBV6-5
size: -
length: 13
D: TRBD1

CDR3: CASISRPGGLSTDTQYF
DNA: TGTGCCAGCATTAGCCGCCCCGGGGGATTAAGCACAGATACGCAGTATTTT
J: TRBJ2-3
V: TRBV7-8
size: -
length: 17
D: -

CDR3: CASSPQTGDEQYF
DNA: TGTGCCAGTAGTCCCCAGACAGGGGACGAGCAGTACTTC
J: TRBJ2-7
V: TRBV19
size: -
length: 13
D: TRBD1

CDR3: CASSGGLAGMAGELFF
DNA: TGTGCCAGCAGCGGGGGGCTAGCGGGAATGGCCGGGGAGCTGTTTTTT
J: TRBJ2-2
V: TRBV25-1
size: -
length: 16
D: TRBD2

CDR3: CASSNPRGSGANVLTF
DNA: TGTGCCAGCAGCAATCCAAGGGGTTCCGGGGCCAACGTCCTGACTTTC
J: TRBJ2-6
V: TRBV7-6
size: -
length: 16
D: -

CDR3: CASSFVGNEQFF
DNA: TGTGCCAGCAGCTTCGTCGGGAATGAGCAGTTCTTC
J: TRBJ2-1
V: TRBV7-6
size: -
length: 12
D: -

CDR3: CASSSSGRGTGELFF
DNA: TGTGCCAGCAGCTCTAGCGGGAGGGGCACCGGGGAGCTGTTTTTT
J: TRBJ2-2
V: TRBV7-7
size: -
length: 15
D: TRBD2

CDR3: CASSEKVAGRGNTIYF
DNA: TGTGCCAGCAGCGAAAAGGTGGCGGGGAGAGGAAACACCATATATTTT
J: TRBJ1-3
V: TRBV5-4
size: -
length: 16
D: -

CDR3: CASSTGLAGGTDTQYF
DNA: TGCGCCAGCAGCACGGGACTAGCGGGAGGCACAGATACGCAGTATTTT
J: TRBJ2-3
V: TRBV5-1
size: -
length: 16
D: TRBD2

CDR3: CASSLTGGRDGYTF
DNA: TGTGCCAGCAGTTTAACAGGGGGCAGGGATGGCTACACCTTC
J: TRBJ1-2
V: TRBV6-5
size: medium-sized
length: 14
D: TRBD1

CDR3: CASSFSRGNEQFF
DNA: TGTGCCAGCAGCTTTTCTAGAGGCAATGAGCAGTTCTTC
J: TRBJ2-1
V: TRBV11-3
size: -
length: 13
D: -

CDR3: CASTSPTSGRPEQFF
DNA: TGTGCCAGCACCTCCCCTACTAGCGGGAGACCTGAGCAGTTCTTC
J: TRBJ2-1
V: TRBV7-9
size: -
length: 15
D: TRBD2

CDR3: CASSWTDLNEKLFF
DNA: TGCGCCAGCAGCTGGACAGACCTTAATGAAAAACTGTTTTTT
J: TRBJ1-4
V: TRBV5-1
size: -
length: 14
D: -

CDR3: CAISESLAGVVEDTQYF
DNA: TGTGCCATCAGTGAGTCATTAGCGGGAGTTGTTGAAGATACGCAGTATTTT
J: TRBJ2-3
V: TRBV10-3
size: once
length: 17
D: TRBD2

CDR3: CASSQPGYSNEKLFF
DNA: TGTGCCAGCAGTCAACCGGGATACTCGAATGAAAAACTGTTTTTT
J: TRBJ1-4
V: TRBV7-8
size: -
length: 15
D: -

CDR3: CASSAPRGGPQKTDTQYF
DNA: TGTGCCAGCAGTGCCCCCCGGGGGGGGCCTCAGAAGACAGATACGCAGTATTTT
J: TRBJ2-3
V: TRBV6-4
size: -
length: 18
D: TRBD2

CDR3: CASSSRRTASGSSTDTQYF
DNA: TGTGCCAGCAGCTCCCGTCGGACAGCTAGCGGGTCTAGCACAGATACGCAGTATTTT
J: TRBJ2-3
V: TRBV7-2
size: once
length: 19
D: TRBD2

CDR3: CASSLLRDRNYYGYTF
DNA: TGTGCCAGCAGTCTCCTCCGGGACAGGAATTACTATGGCTACACCTTC
J: TRBJ1-2
V: TRBV28
size: -
length: 16
D: TRBD1

CDR3: CASSFDPEVSEAFF
DNA: TGTGCCAGCAGTTTCGACCCGGAGGTGTCTGAAGCTTTCTTT
J: TRBJ1-1
V: TRBV6-1
size: -
length: 14
D: -

CDR3: CASSLAGTANTEAFF
DNA: TGCGCCAGCAGCTTGGCCGGGACAGCGAACACTGAAGCTTTCTTT
J: TRBJ1-1
V: TRBV5-1
size: -
length: 15
D: TRBD1

CDR3: CASSLDGQGAGGYTF
DNA: TGCGCCAGCAGCTTGGATGGACAGGGGGCCGGTGGCTACACCTTC
J: TRBJ1-2
V: TRBV5-1
size: -
length: 15
D: TRBD1

CDR3: CATRLQVVTGELFF
DNA: TGTGCCACCCGGTTGCAGGTAGTCACCGGGGAGCTGTTTTTT
J: TRBJ2-2
V: TRBV28
size: -
length: 14
D: -

CDR3: CASSDQRAWGGELFF
DNA: TGCGCCAGCAGTGACCAGCGGGCTTGGGGCGGGGAGCTGTTTTTT
J: TRBJ2-2
V: TRBV10-1
size: -
length: 15
D: -

CDR3: CASSQDGGAQYEQYF
DNA: TGTGCCAGCAGCCAAGATGGCGGGGCTCAATACGAGCAGTACTTC
J: TRBJ2-7
V: TRBV4-2
size: -
length: 15
D: -

CDR3: CASSEDREVQPQHF
DNA: TGTGCCAGCAGCGAAGACAGGGAGGTTCAGCCCCAGCATTTT
J: TRBJ1-5
V: TRBV27
size: once
length: 14
D: TRBD1

CDR3: CAISSLAGTSNEQFF
DNA: TGCGCCATCAGCTCCCTGGCGGGAACGTCGAATGAGCAGTTCTTC
J: TRBJ2-1
V: TRBV10-3
size: -
length: 15
D: -

CDR3: CASSFNIYEKLFF
DNA: TGTGCCAGCAGCTTTAACATCTATGAAAAACTGTTTTTT
J: TRBJ1-4
V: TRBV7-9
size: -
length: 13
D: -

CDR3: CASSLDSPTDTQYF
DNA: TGTGCCAGCAGTCTGGACAGTCCCACAGATACGCAGTATTTT
J: TRBJ2-3
V: TRBV27
size: -
length: 14
D: -

CDR3: CAWSVRWGLNTEAFF
DNA: TGTGCCTGGAGTGTACGGTGGGGCTTGAACACTGAAGCTTTCTTT
J: TRBJ1-1
V: TRBV30
size: -
length: 15
D: -